This entry features one TCR beta chain sequence. Which antigen it targets is not known. There are no base qualities to consult, and no much larger clone falls within one base. The data were obtained in a study of immune evolution from preneoplasia to lung adenocarcinoma (dated by TCRdb to about 2021). Context from the whole study: No AAH lesions showed HLA loss of heterozygosity, compared with about 6.3% of AIS, around 16% of MIA and roughly 35% of ADC lesions. TCR sequencing data came from 51 patients. Resected precursor lesions (AAH, AIS, MIA) and invasive adenocarcinomas were compared against paired morphologically normal lung tissue. Whole exome sequencing and methylation data from the same cohort of nodules were integrated with the immune data. A total of under 60 patients with pulmonary nodules who underwent surgical resection were included in the overall cohort. According to the study, some 100 samples went through TCR sequencing. Immune contexture across lung adenocarcinoma precursors and invasive adenocarcinoma was profiled using immune gene expression, TCR sequencing and multiplex immunofluorescence. Class I HLA alleles were inferred from exome data with POLYSOLVER, and allele-specific HLA loss was detected with LOHHLA. The sample size was set by how many specimens were available, not by a prior power calculation. The paper's findings and limits, for the study overall: Findings were based on association rather than direct causation; larger cohorts with long-term follow-up and longitudinal biopsies were deemed needed. Top T cell clone frequencies were highest in normal lung and appeared to decrease progressively from AAH through AIS, MIA and invasive adenocarcinoma. KRAS-mutant nodules showed the highest T cell clonality compared with EGFR-mutant or double wild-type lesions. All patients were from Japan and China, so applicability to Western populations was uncertain. Clonality was highest in normal lung, while later-stage lesions appeared to have lower clonality but higher T cell density and diversity.

V is cut by 2 bases and J by 9 bases, and the space between the germline ends is 11 bases. The CDR3 covers 13 residues, taking in both the cysteine and the phenylalanine. Only the CDR3 DNA is retained, 39 bases long and in frame from the first base. Per the germline V gene, ENHRY is the CDR1 and SYGVKD is the CDR2. The immunoSEQ hsTCRbeta Kit was used to sequence TCR beta CDR3 regions from DNA. From the authors' description of their analysis: The ImmunoSEQ Analyzer was used to analyse the TCR sequencing data. T cell clonality was defined as 1 minus Pielou's evenness, as computed on productive rearrangements. To measure T cell diversity, the inverse Simpson index was applied to productive templates. T cell density was defined as TCR beta template counts normalized to usable DNA, with usable DNA estimated by amplification and sequencing of housekeeping genes. TCR metrics were compared across histologic stages using two-sided Kruskal-Wallis tests. Imported from immuneACCESS, the table was reduced by TCRdb to in-frame sequences with V and J called. These copies leave out some clones; in studies compared against another copy, an unresolved V gene accounts for under half, and the cause of the remainder is not known. V, J and clone size are taken as reported in that table, and D and trimming were inferred from the DNA itself. Here the sample has 20,000 to 25,000 clones; about 71% occur a single time. About 5.6% of the sample is held by the ten biggest clonotypes.

Resection was performed on patients in Japan or China between the mid-2010s and the late 2010s. Two lung cancer pathologists independently reviewed H&E slides to confirm the histologic diagnosis of every case. To enrich premalignant or tumor cells for nucleic acid extraction, macro-dissection was performed after pathologic assessment. The AllPrep DNA/RNA FFPE Kit was used to isolate DNA from FFPE tissue. The rearrangement joined TRBV10-3 to TRBJ2-1; D gene: possibly TRBD1, on 6 matching bases. The TCR comes from a person in their 60s with lung adenocarcinoma. The sample consisted of FFPE invasive lung adenocarcinoma tissue. The cell subset or site tag for this specimen amounts to: frankly invasive lung adenocarcinoma (ADC). The CDR3: CAISEPDRSEQFF. DNA sequence: TGTGCCATCAGTGAGCCTGACAGGAGTGAGCAGTTCTTC.